Listed below are T cell receptor beta chains from one sample, sequenced in a study of blood T cell repertoires in COVID-19. The table came from immunoSEQ multiplex PCR; TCRdb's copy has only in-frame clones and leaves some out. The table has around 300,000 clones, more than 70% seen once; the top ten hold 2.5% to 3%. Sequencing was performed on peripheral blood. The receptors stem from a man younger than 45 with active or convalescent COVID-19. CDR3s include the opening cysteine and the closing phenylalanine or tryptophan. Each record gives: V gene, J gene, CDR3 protein.

TRBV7-3	TRBJ2-5	CASSLGGFDQETQYF
TRBV7-2	TRBJ2-3	CASSARLHENTQYF
TRBV5-4	TRBJ2-7	CASSLWPSGSNYEQYF
TRBV19	TRBJ2-3	CASSARTVLPSTDTQYF
TRBV19	TRBJ2-2	CASSIDRGSGELFF
TRBV5-1	TRBJ2-7	CASRGQKHEQYF
TRBV6-6	TRBJ2-1	CASRLRQGSRANEQFF
TRBV18	TRBJ2-6	CASSPYPRGAGGSGANVLTF
TRBV4-2	TRBJ2-1	CASSQRTGPDNEQFF
TRBV11-2	TRBJ1-1	CASSLLGLENTEAFF
TRBV4-1	TRBJ1-6	CASSLRDSLYNSPLHF
TRBV27	TRBJ2-1	CASSFIAGAYNEQFF
TRBV28	TRBJ1-1	CASSPQGMTEAFF
TRBV6-2/TRBV6-3	TRBJ2-3	CASSPPRRGARADTQYF
TRBV3-1/TRBV3-2	TRBJ2-5	CASSQRSPPSGGARETQYF
TRBV3-1/TRBV3-2	TRBJ2-2	CASSQGTGSNTGELFF
TRBV6-2/TRBV6-3	TRBJ2-7	CASSYSDSSYEQYF
TRBV15	TRBJ2-3	CATSRAGLGPDTQYF
TRBV18	TRBJ1-1	CASSPGTPNTEAFF
TRBV7-2	TRBJ2-7	CASTRKTTEYEQYF
TRBV5-1	TRBJ2-5	CASSSGKGEGQETQYF
TRBV28	TRBJ1-5	CASSLYTGTLRESQHF
TRBV11-2	TRBJ2-3	CASSPVYSDTQYF
TRBV24-1	TRBJ1-2	CATSDLPGGSYGYTF
TRBV10-1	TRBJ2-7	CASSESNAVQYF
TRBV7-2	TRBJ2-2	CASSPRAGGTGELFF
TRBV7-9	TRBJ1-2	CASSFGQGLHGYTF
TRBV5-1	TRBJ2-7	CASSPDNYGEQYF
TRBV11-2	TRBJ1-6	CASRSDNSPLHF
TRBV3-1/TRBV3-2	TRBJ2-3	CASSYRGMRGDTQYF
TRBV4-1	TRBJ1-5	CASSQDRTGSQPQHF
TRBV7-2	TRBJ2-3	CASSLEAGAFSDTQYF
TRBV5-8	TRBJ1-6	CASSLGWSLHF
TRBV28	TRBJ1-3	CASSSLFSGVWSDTIYF
TRBV12-2	TRBJ2-7	CASRSRRGEGEQYF
TRBV30	TRBJ2-6	CAWNRDTGANVLTF
TRBV18	TRBJ2-5	CASSLSYQETQYF
TRBV19	TRBJ2-2	CARTGGHTGELFF
TRBV6-4	TRBJ1-5	CASRPTGDGNQPQHF
TRBV30	TRBJ1-1	CAWSVSPGMNTEAFF
TRBV10-3	TRBJ2-7	CAISGGTGKYEQYF
TRBV11-2	TRBJ1-5	CASSLDPGVNQPQHF